These 14 T cell receptor beta chains were sequenced from one sample in a study of blood T cell repertoires in COVID-19. The data were produced by immunoSEQ multiplex PCR, yet TCRdb's version contains in-frame clones alone and is incomplete. The data hold 100,000 to 150,000 clones, with more than 80% observed a single time. Sequencing was done on a sample of peripheral blood. These receptors originate from a woman of 80 years or more with COVID-19, enrolled during active disease.

V usage is TRBV5-6 and J usage is TRBJ2-7; TRBD2 is a possible D gene (6 bases). The CDR3 consists of 14 residues. Trimming cost V 1 base and J 8 bases, with 16 bases left between them. Germline-derived CDR1 and CDR2 are SGHDT and YYEEEE. The CDR3 DNA reads TGTGCCAGCAGCTTGAAATTGGTGGCGGGACAGCAGTACTTC. Translated: CASSLKLVAGQQYF. The entire variable domain, with the rest obtained from reference TRBV5-6 and TRBJ2-7, is as follows: DAGVTQSPTHLIKTRGQQVTLRCSPKSGHDTVSWYQQALGQGPQFIFQYYEEEERQRGNFPDRFSGHQFPNYSSELNVNALLLGDSALYLCASSLKLVAGQQYFGPGTRLTVT.

The chain combines TRBV10-3 with TRBJ2-3; 7 nucleotides line up with TRBD2. The CDR3 extends over 16 amino acids. J lost 1 base, V lost 4 bases, and 8 bases had no gene match. Germline V gene sequence: CDR1 ENHRY, CDR2 SYGVKD. DNA for the CDR3: TGTGCCATCAGTGGTTGGCGGGAGTTAGGCACAGATACGCAGTATTTT. Translated, it gives CAISGWRELGTDTQYF.

V gene TRBV5-1 combines with J gene TRBJ2-7, with D possibly TRBD1 on 6 matching bases. Trimming pared 4 bases from V and 4 bases from J, leaving 27 bases between. CDR1 is SGHRS and CDR2 is YFSETQ in the germline V gene. The CDR3 has 18 residues. The CDR3 loop is CASSQGWLGQTARYEQYF. In DNA, the CDR3 is TGCGCCAGCAGCCAGGGATGGCTAGGACAGACAGCCAGGTACGAGCAGTACTTC.

Comments on this clone: The sample carries other DNA sequences with the same CDR3. The V call is TRBV24-1, the J call TRBJ2-2; D is perhaps TRBD1 (5 bases). The CDR3 totals 14 residues. Per the germline V gene, CDR1 is KGHDR and CDR2 is SFDVKD. Trimming removed 5 bases at V and 1 base at J, with 7 bases between. This CDR3 is CATSAGLNTGELFF. CDR3 in DNA: TGTGCCACCAGTGCAGGGCTGAACACCGGGGAGCTGTTTTTT.

The rearrangement uses TRBV6-6 and TRBJ1-5; D unresolved. The V end lost 6 bases, the J end lost 5 bases, and 11 bases lay between the germline ends. The CDR3 has 13 amino acids. Germline V lookup: CDR1 MNHNY, CDR2 SVGAGI (reference sequence). The DNA for the CDR3 is TGTGCCAGCAGATTGCGGGCTGATCAGCCCCAGCATTTT. Its translation: CASRLRADQPQHF.

The chain joins TRBV28 to TRBJ1-2; D may be TRBD1 (6 bases). Trimming pared 6 bases from V and 3 bases from J, leaving 14 bases between. The CDR3 runs 14 residues. Germline CDR1 MDHEN, CDR2 SYDVKM. In nucleotides, the CDR3 is TGTGCCAGCAGGCCGACAGGATACGACTATGGCTACACCTTC. Translated, it gives CASRPTGYDYGYTF.

V usage is TRBV5-6 and J usage is TRBJ2-5, with 9 nucleotides matching TRBD2. Per the germline V gene, CDR1 is SGHDT and CDR2 is YYEEEE. The V gene end was trimmed by 7 bases and the J gene end by 3 bases; junction bases not matched to a gene: 10. This CDR3 region has 15 residues. Here the CDR3 reads CASAPLAGLKETQYF. The CDR3, as DNA: TGTGCCAGCGCCCCCCTAGCGGGGTTAAAAGAGACCCAGTACTTC.

The chain couples TRBV6-5 to TRBJ1-4; D may be TRBD1 (5 bases). The CDR3 contains 15 residues. Per the germline V gene, CDR1 is MNHEY and CDR2 is SVGAGI. With 2 bases removed from V and 6 bases from J, the gap between germline ends came to 13 bases. The CDR3 DNA follows: TGTGCCAGCAGTTACCCCACAGGCCTAGATGAAAAACTGTTTTTT. Translating gives CASSYPTGLDEKLFF.

As to this clone: At one end, the junction sequence differs from germline, possibly due to a read error. V is TRBV3-1 (or the pseudogene TRBV3-2) and J is TRBJ2-7; D is unclear. The V gene's germline CDR1 is LGHDT and CDR2 YNNKEL (reference sequence). There are 11 residues in the CDR3. The CDR3 coding sequence is TGTGCCAGCAGCCAAGGTTCCCGCGGTGGCTTC. It encodes CASSQGSRGGF.

The chain carries TRBV7-2 and TRBJ2-5, with D possibly matching TRBD1 (6 bases). The CDR3 consists of 13 residues. Germline V gene lookup returns CDR1 SGHTA and CDR2 FQGNSA. Between the trimmed V and J ends, which lost 2 bases and 4 bases, there was a span of 8 bases. The CDR3 bases are TGTGCCAGCAGCTTACAGGGGCCAGAGACCCAGTACTTC. It yields the protein CASSLQGPETQYF.

This sequence joins TRBV27 and TRBJ1-5, with 8 nucleotides matching TRBD1. CDR3 size: 17 residues. After removal of 4 bases from V and 0 bases from J, the junction contained 8 bases not matched to a gene. Germline assignment: CDR1 MNHEY and CDR2 SMNVEV (reference sequence). The CDR3 reads CASSSNRGTYSNQPQHF. In DNA form, the CDR3 reads TGTGCCAGCAGTTCGAACAGGGGGACTTATAGCAATCAGCCCCAGCATTTT.

This chain joins TRBV7-2 and TRBJ2-7, with D hard to call. Germline V gene sequence: CDR1 SGHTA, CDR2 FQGNSA. Trimming stripped 0 bases from V and 0 bases from J, with 15 bases between. This CDR3 is built from 17 residues. The CDR3 region has the DNA TGTGCCAGCAGCTTAGCCCCCACGCGTGTTTTCTCCTACGAGCAGTACTTC. This gives the protein CASSLAPTRVFSYEQYF.

This chain joins TRBV2 and TRBJ2-7, with no clear D. This CDR3 is built from 12 residues. Germline V lookup: CDR1 SNHLY, CDR2 FYNNEI. V was trimmed by 6 bases and J by 0 bases, leaving 6 bases between them. The CDR3 loop is CASRRSSYEQYF. As DNA, the CDR3 is TGTGCCAGCAGGCGGAGCTCCTACGAGCAGTACTTC.

This chain joins TRBV5-1 and TRBJ2-6, with unresolved D. The CDR3 extends over 15 amino acids. V shed 0 bases and J shed 0 bases, with 4 bases lying between them. Germline lookup yields CDR1 SGHRS and CDR2 YFSETQ. In DNA form, the CDR3 reads TGCGCCAGCAGCTTGGCTTTCTCTGGGGCCAACGTCCTGACTTTC. Translated, it gives CASSLAFSGANVLTF.